Included here is one T cell receptor (beta chain) sequence, with context. Its matching antigen is unknown. Germline V gene data show CDR1 as SGDLS and CDR2 as YYNGEE. The CDR3 totals 16 residues. V shed 4 bases and J shed 0 bases, with 14 bases lying between them. This sample is part of a study of Ad26.COV2.S vaccination and SARS-CoV-2 variants. Study as a whole: Ad26.COV2.S shots went into the muscle once or twice, 56 days apart. General study results and limits: TCR breadth and depth analyses may have underestimated total T cell responses. Vaccine and placebo recipients had comparable breadth of non-spike TCRs.

Repertoires were generated with immunoSEQ multiplex PCR, while TCRdb's copy carries only in-frame clones and drops some. This table has around 370,000 clones, around 83% appearing once. As to treatment: about 20 received Ad26.COV2.S at low or high dose, single or two shots; 5 received placebo; per-sample allocation not given. On day 63 after the first injection, vaccine and placebo recipients gave samples. The sequencing used peripheral blood, collected in a trial of Ad26.COV2.S vaccine versus placebo. The V gene is TRBV9, the J gene TRBJ2-1; D assignment may be TRBD1 or TRBD2 (5 bases each). The clonotype was recovered from a person aged 18-60 years who received the Ad26.COV2.S COVID-19 vaccine or a placebo. The chain's CDR3 is CASSPGPPYSYNEQFF. The CDR3 nucleotides read TGTGCCAGCAGCCCGGGACCCCCATACTCCTACAATGAGCAGTTCTTC. Full variable domain (missing parts from reference TRBV9 and TRBJ2-1): DSGVTQTPKHLITATGQRVTLRCSPRSGDLSVYWYQQSLDQGLQFLIQYYNGEERAKGNILERFSAQQFPDLHSELNLSSLELGDSALYFCASSPGPPYSYNEQFFGPGTRLTVL.